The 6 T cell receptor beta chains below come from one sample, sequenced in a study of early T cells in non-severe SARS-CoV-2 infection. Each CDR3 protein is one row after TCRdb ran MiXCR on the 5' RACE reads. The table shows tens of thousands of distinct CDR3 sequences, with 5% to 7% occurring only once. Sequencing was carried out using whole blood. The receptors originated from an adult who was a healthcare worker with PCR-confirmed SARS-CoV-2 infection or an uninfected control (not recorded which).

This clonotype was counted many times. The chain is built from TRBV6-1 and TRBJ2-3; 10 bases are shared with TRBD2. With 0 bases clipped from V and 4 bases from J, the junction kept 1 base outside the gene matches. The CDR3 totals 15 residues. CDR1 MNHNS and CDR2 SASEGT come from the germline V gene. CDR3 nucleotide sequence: TGTGCCAGCAGTGAAGCAGCGGGGGGGCCAGATACGCAGTATTTT. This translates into CASSEAAGGPDTQYF.

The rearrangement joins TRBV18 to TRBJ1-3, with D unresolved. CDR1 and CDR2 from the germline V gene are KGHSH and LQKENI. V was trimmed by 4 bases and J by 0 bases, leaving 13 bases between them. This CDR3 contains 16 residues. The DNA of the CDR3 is TGTGCCAGCTCACTAAAAACACCATCCTCTGGAAACACCATATATTTT. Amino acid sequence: CASSLKTPSSGNTIYF.

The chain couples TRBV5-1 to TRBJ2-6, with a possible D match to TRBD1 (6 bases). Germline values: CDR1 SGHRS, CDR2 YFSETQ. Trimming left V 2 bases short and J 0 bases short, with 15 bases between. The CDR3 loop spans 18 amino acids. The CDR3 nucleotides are TGCGCCAGCAGCTTACAGACAGGTGACTTCTCTGGGGCCAACGTCCTGACTTTC. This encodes CASSLQTGDFSGANVLTF.

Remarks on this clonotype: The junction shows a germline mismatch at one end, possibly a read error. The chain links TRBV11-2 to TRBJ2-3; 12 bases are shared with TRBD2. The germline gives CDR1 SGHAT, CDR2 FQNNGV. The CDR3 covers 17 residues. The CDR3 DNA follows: TGTGTCAGCAGCTTACGGACTAGCGGGAAAAGCACAGATACGCAGTATTTT. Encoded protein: CVSSLRTSGKSTDTQYF.

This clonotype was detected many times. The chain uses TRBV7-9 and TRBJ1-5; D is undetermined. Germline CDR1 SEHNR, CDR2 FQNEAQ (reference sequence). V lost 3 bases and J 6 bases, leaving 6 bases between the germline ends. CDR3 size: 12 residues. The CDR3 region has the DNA TGTGCCAGCAGCTTCCGAGGTCAGCCCCAGCATTTT. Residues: CASSFRGQPQHF.

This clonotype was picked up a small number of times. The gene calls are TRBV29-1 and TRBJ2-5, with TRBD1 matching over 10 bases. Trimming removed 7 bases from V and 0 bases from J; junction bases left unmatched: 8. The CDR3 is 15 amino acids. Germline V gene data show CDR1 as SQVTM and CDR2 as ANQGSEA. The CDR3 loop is CSAIDRGLYQETQYF. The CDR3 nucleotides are TGCAGCGCCATTGACAGGGGGCTATACCAAGAGACCCAGTACTTC.